The 31 T cell receptor beta chains below all came from one sample that was sequenced in a study of graft-versus-host responses after intestinal transplantation. Produced via immunoSEQ multiplex PCR; TCRdb's table is partial and in-frame only. The profile shows about 90,000 clones, more than 85% of them singletons. For these TCRs, the target antigens are not known. The sequencing here drew on unstimulated CD4+ T cells sorted from spleen or lymph node cells, taken before transplant. These receptors originate from a human donor who was the organ donor for an intestinal transplant.

The chain employs TRBV6-5 and TRBJ2-3; 9 bases align to TRBD2. The CDR3 loop spans 14 amino acids. Losses at the gene ends were 4 bases for V and 4 bases for J; bases not matched to a gene: 3. The germline gives CDR1 MNHEY, CDR2 SVGAGI. The CDR3 here is CASSLAGAADTQYF. CDR3 in DNA: TGTGCCAGCAGTTTAGCGGGAGCGGCAGATACGCAGTATTTT.

The chain joins TRBV19 to TRBJ2-1, with 11 bases aligning to TRBD2. The J segment lost 10 bases and the V segment lost 6 bases, leaving 5 bases of the junction unmatched. The CDR3 is made up of 13 amino acids. CDR1 is LNHDA, CDR2 SQIVND, per germline (reference sequence). CDR3: CASSRLAGGEQFF. The CDR3 DNA reads as TGTGCCAGTAGCCGTCTAGCGGGAGGCGAGCAGTTCTTC. The full variable domain, completed using reference TRBV19 and TRBJ2-1, is DGGITQSPKYLFRKEGQNVTLSCEQNLNHDAMYWYRQDPGQGLRLIYYSQIVNDFQKGDIAEGYSVSREKKESFPLTVTSAQKNPTAFYLCASSRLAGGEQFFGPGTRLTVL.

The gene calls are TRBV29-1 and TRBJ2-7; 8 positions match TRBD2. Trimming cost V 6 bases and J 2 bases; bases outside gene matches: 3. Germline lookup yields CDR1 SQVTM and CDR2 ANQGSEA. This CDR3 is built from 12 residues. For the CDR3, the DNA is TGCAGCGTAGCGGGGGAAACCTACGAGCAGTACTTC. Translation gives CSVAGETYEQYF.

The chain combines TRBV7-9 with TRBJ1-6; 7 bases match TRBD1. The CDR3 contains 17 residues. V was pared by 2 bases and J by 0 bases, with 4 bases of the junction left unmatched. Germline CDR1 and CDR2: SEHNR and FQNEAQ (reference sequence). The CDR3 coding sequence is TGTGCCAGCAGCTTACAGGGACAGAGCTCCTATAATTCACCCCTCCACTTT. Its protein is CASSLQGQSSYNSPLHF.

The rearrangement links TRBV6-1 to TRBJ1-5, with D maybe TRBD1 (6 bases). The germline V gene encodes CDR1 MNHNS and CDR2 SASEGT. V lost 4 bases, J lost 9 bases, and 16 bases lay in between. The CDR3 extends over 14 amino acids. CDR3 nucleotides: TGTGCCAGCAGTGGATTACAGGGAGTGGGGCCCCAGCATTTT. Translating gives CASSGLQGVGPQHF.

The genes are TRBV28 and TRBJ1-5; TRBD1 matches 10 bases. Unmatched junction bases numbered 13, after V lost 6 bases and J lost 5 bases. The CDR3 length is 17 residues. The V gene's germline CDR1 is MDHEN and CDR2 SYDVKM. Here the CDR3 DNA reads TGTGCCAGCAGCCCCACACGTTGGGACAGGGGACATCAGCCCCAGCATTTT. This encodes CASSPTRWDRGHQPQHF.

The CDR3 protein is CASSPPGLEQYF. For the CDR3, the DNA is TGCGCCAGCAGCCCCCCAGGTCTCGAGCAGTACTTC. The V gene is TRBV5-1, the J gene TRBJ2-7; D remains unclear. Trimming shortened V by 4 bases and J by 6 bases, and 11 bases separated the two germline ends. CDR3 size: 12 residues. Germline CDR1 SGHRS, CDR2 YFSETQ.

This chain uses TRBV4-1 with TRBJ2-3; TRBD2 matches 14 bases. The CDR3 loop spans 19 amino acids. V dropped 4 bases and J dropped 4; count of bases not matched to a gene: 13. In germline, CDR1 is MGHRA, CDR2 YSYEKL. For the CDR3, the DNA is TGCGCCAGCAGCCTATCACGGACCGGGACTAGCGGGAGTGCAGATACGCAGTATTTT. It codes for CASSLSRTGTSGSADTQYF.

The rearrangement uses TRBV11-2 and TRBJ2-5, with TRBD1 as a possible D gene (5 bases). Germline V gene lookup returns CDR1 SGHAT and CDR2 FQNNGV. Trimming removed 5 bases from V and 6 bases from J, with 13 bases in between. CDR3 length equals 13 residues. The CDR3 reads CASSPDSLQTQYF. The CDR3 DNA reads as TGTGCCAGCAGCCCCGACAGCCTGCAGACCCAGTACTTC. Full variable domain (remainder filled in from reference TRBV11-2 and TRBJ2-5): EAGVAQSPRYKIIEKRQSVAFWCNPISGHATLYWYQQILGQGPKLLIQFQNNGVVDDSQLPKDRFSAERLKGVDSTLKIQPAKLEDSAVYLCASSPDSLQTQYFGPGTRLLVL.

CDR3 in amino acids: CASSLLGGTGELFF. The CDR3 nucleotides read TGTGCCAGCAGCTTACTAGGGGGCACCGGGGAGCTGTTTTTT. The chain uses TRBV7-3 and TRBJ2-2; weak D call: TRBD1 (6 bases). The CDR3 extends over 14 amino acids. Trimming took off 2 bases at V and 4 bases at J, with 8 bases between the two ends. The germline CDR1 and CDR2 sequences are SGHTA and FQGTGA.

The rearrangement uses TRBV9 and TRBJ1-2; no reliable D call. Trimming removed 3 bases at V and 4 bases at J, with 10 bases between. The CDR3 is made up of 13 amino acids. Germline V gene lookup returns CDR1 SGDLS and CDR2 YYNGEE. The CDR3 DNA reads as TGTGCCAGCAGCGCCGGGCGGGGCTATGGCTACACCTTC. It encodes CASSAGRGYGYTF.

The chain carries TRBV5-1 and TRBJ2-7, with 8 nucleotides matching TRBD1. CDR1 and CDR2 from the germline V gene are SGHRS and YFSETQ. Trimming cost V 0 bases and J 6 bases; bases outside gene matches: 8. The CDR3 runs 15 residues. This CDR3 reads CASSLASTGAIEQYF. CDR3 DNA sequence: TGCGCCAGCAGCTTGGCCTCGACAGGGGCCATCGAGCAGTACTTC.

The CDR3 nucleotides read TGTGCCAGCAGGATAACAGGGGGCACCGGGGAGCTGTTTTTT. It encodes CASRITGGTGELFF. The chain has TRBV2 and TRBJ2-2; 8 bases are a match to TRBD1. The CDR3 covers 14 residues. V lost 6 bases, J lost 4 bases, and 4 bases stayed unmatched. CDR1 and CDR2 from the germline V gene are SNHLY and FYNNEI.

V gene TRBV10-3 combines with J gene TRBJ2-2, with D maybe TRBD1 (6 bases). Germline CDR1 reads ENHRY; CDR2 reads SYGVKD. Between the trimmed V and J ends, which lost 7 bases and 4 bases, there was a span of 13 bases. The CDR3 sequence is 14 residues long. This chain's CDR3 is CAITQDSLTGELFF. The CDR3 DNA sequence: TGTGCCATCACCCAGGACAGTCTCACCGGGGAGCTGTTTTTT.

This chain connects TRBV4-2 to TRBJ2-1, with D possibly being TRBD2 (6 bases). Germline CDR1 is LGHNA and CDR2 is YNFKEQ. The ends were cut back, 1 base at V and 5 bases at J, with 15 bases in the middle. The CDR3 extends over 16 amino acids. CDR3 in DNA: TGTGCCAGCAGCCAAGTCTGGGACTTCAGAGACAATGAGCAGTTCTTC. The encoded protein is CASSQVWDFRDNEQFF.

The genes are TRBV29-1 and TRBJ2-4; D call uncertain. The CDR3 is 12 amino acids. The ends were cut back, 3 bases at V and 0 bases at J, with 3 bases in the middle. Germline values: CDR1 SQVTM, CDR2 ANQGSEA. In DNA form, the CDR3 reads TGCAGCGTTGACATAGCCAAAAACATTCAGTACTTC. As protein: CSVDIAKNIQYF.

This chain joins TRBV2 and TRBJ2-3; tentative D call: TRBD1 (6 bases). Per germline, CDR1 SNHLY and CDR2 FYNNEI. Trimming removed 9 bases at V and 0 bases at J, with 13 bases between. This CDR3 region has 14 residues. Here the CDR3 DNA reads TGTGCCAGTAGGAAACAGGGTAGCACAGATACGCAGTATTTT. It translates to CASRKQGSTDTQYF.

This chain links TRBV4-2 with TRBJ1-6; a possible D gene is TRBD1 (6 bases). Between the trimmed V and J ends, which lost 3 bases and 0 bases, there was a span of 18 bases. This CDR3 is 19 amino acids long. Germline V CDR1 and CDR2: LGHNA, YNFKEQ. As DNA, the CDR3 is TGTGCCAGCAGCCAGCCCCGAACAGGGTTAAGCTCCTATAATTCACCCCTCCACTTT. This codes for CASSQPRTGLSSYNSPLHF.

CDR3 sequence (DNA): TGTGCCAGCAGTGAAGGAGGCACCGTTGCAACTAATGAAAAACTGTTTTTT. It is translated as CASSEGGTVATNEKLFF. The genes are TRBV25-1 and TRBJ1-4, with D uncertain. From germline, CDR1 is MGHDK and CDR2 SYGVNS. V dropped 2 bases and J dropped 0 bases, with 13 bases sitting between them. The CDR3 extends over 17 amino acids.

The chain employs TRBV27 and TRBJ1-1; 9 positions match TRBD1. The V segment lost 3 bases and the J segment 1 base; nucleotides outside the gene matches: 3. Per germline, CDR1 MNHEY and CDR2 SMNVEV (reference sequence). CDR3 length: 15 amino acids. This CDR3 is CASSLGQGWNTEAFF. CDR3 coding DNA: TGTGCCAGCAGTTTGGGACAGGGTTGGAACACTGAAGCTTTCTTT.

The chain links TRBV5-4 to TRBJ2-5; 8 positions match TRBD2. CDR3 length: 15 residues. Germline V gene sequence: CDR1 SGHNT, CDR2 YYREEE (reference sequence). V dropped 2 bases and J dropped 4; count of bases not matched to a gene: 7. CDR3 bases: TGTGCCAGCAGCTTCGACGGCAGCGGGGGAGAGACCCAGTACTTC. Protein product: CASSFDGSGGETQYF. Looking up the rest from reference TRBV5-4 and TRBJ2-5 gives the full variable domain: ETGVTQSPTHLIKTRGQQVTLRCSSQSGHNTVSWYQQALGQGPQFIFQYYREEENGRGNFPPRFSGLQFPNYSSELNVNALELDDSALYLCASSFDGSGGETQYFGPGTRLLVL.

J is TRBJ2-7 and V is TRBV27; 7 bases are shared with TRBD1. The length of the CDR3 is 14 residues. After removal of 6 bases from V and 0 bases from J, the junction contained 5 bases not matched to a gene. CDR1 is MNHEY and CDR2 is SMNVEV in the germline V gene (reference sequence). This CDR3 is CASRKDRSSYEQYF. In nucleotides, the CDR3 is TGTGCCAGCAGAAAGGACAGGAGCTCCTACGAGCAGTACTTC.

The table lists this clone with a count of one. The chain carries TRBV6-5 and TRBJ1-1; possibly TRBD1 for D (6 bases). Germline V gene sequence: CDR1 MNHEY, CDR2 SVGAGI. V lost 3 bases, J lost 1 base, and 12 bases lay in between. This CDR3 region has 15 residues. CDR3 residues: CASSYSGTPNTEAFF. DNA of the CDR3: TGTGCCAGCAGTTATTCGGGGACACCGAACACTGAAGCTTTCTTT.

The chain employs TRBV11-1 and TRBJ2-5, with 8 bases that match TRBD2. CDR1 is SGHAT and CDR2 is FQDESV in the germline V gene (reference sequence). V dropped 1 base and J dropped 5; count of bases not matched to a gene: 0. The CDR3 totals 13 residues. The CDR3 DNA reads as TGTGCCAGCAGCTTAGGGACTAGCGAGACCCAGTACTTC. Translated, it gives CASSLGTSETQYF.

This rearrangement joins TRBV5-4 to TRBJ2-7; tentatively, D is TRBD1 (6 bases). CDR3 length equals 14 residues. V was cut by 1 base and J by 2 bases, with 10 bases left in between. The germline V gene encodes CDR1 SGHNT and CDR2 YYREEE (reference sequence). CDR3 sequence reads: CASSLFGGPYEQYF. The DNA of the CDR3 is TGTGCCAGCAGCTTGTTTGGGGGCCCCTACGAGCAGTACTTC.

This chain uses TRBV27 with TRBJ2-3; 9 nucleotides align to TRBD1. This CDR3 region has 15 residues. The V gene's germline CDR1 is MNHEY and CDR2 SMNVEV (reference sequence). V lost 5 bases, J lost 2 bases, and 5 bases stayed unmatched. This chain's CDR3 is CASSPGTGTTDTQYF. CDR3 DNA sequence: TGTGCCAGCAGTCCAGGGACAGGGACCACAGATACGCAGTATTTT.

CDR3 DNA: TGTGCCAGCAACTCGGGGGGAACTGAAGCTTTCTTT. This translates into CASNSGGTEAFF. The V call is TRBV6-5, the J call TRBJ1-1, with D perhaps TRBD1 (5 bases). Deletions cut 7 bases from V and 5 bases from J, with 11 bases between. The CDR3 totals 12 residues. Germline V gene data show CDR1 as MNHEY and CDR2 as SVGAGI.

The rearrangement joins TRBV6-1 to TRBJ2-3; 8 bases map to TRBD2. V shed 6 bases and J 4 bases; nucleotides not matched to a gene: 9. CDR1 is MNHNS and CDR2 is SASEGT in the germline V gene. The CDR3 is made up of 15 amino acids. The CDR3 reads CASRVQRELPDTQYF. CDR3 in DNA: TGTGCCAGCAGGGTGCAGCGGGAGTTGCCAGATACGCAGTATTTT.

This chain connects TRBV5-5 to TRBJ1-5; D is ambiguous. V lost 0 bases to trimming and J lost 7 bases, with 14 bases between them. This CDR3 has 15 amino acids. Germline CDR1 is SGHKS and CDR2 is YYEKEE (reference sequence). The CDR3 DNA reads as TGTGCCAGCAGCTTGGGTTATACGGGTTTCCAGCCCCAGCATTTT. It specifies CASSLGYTGFQPQHF.

J is TRBJ1-1 and V is TRBV29-1, with unresolved D. CDR3 length: 12 amino acids. Germline CDR1 SQVTM, CDR2 ANQGSEA. Trimming stripped 4 bases from V and 3 bases from J, with 9 bases between. CDR3 sequence: CSVAVGDTEAFF. CDR3 nucleotides: TGCAGCGTTGCGGTTGGTGACACTGAAGCTTTCTTT.

V gene TRBV9 combines with J gene TRBJ2-3; possibly TRBD1 for D (7 bases). The V gene lost 4 bases and the J gene lost 2 bases, with 17 bases spanning the gap. The CDR3 is 16 residues long. Germline V lookup: CDR1 SGDLS, CDR2 YYNGEE. In DNA, the CDR3 is TGTGCCAGCAGCCCAAGGGCGGGACAGCACACAGATACGCAGTATTTT. It translates to CASSPRAGQHTDTQYF.